The TCR beta chain under discussion was sequenced for a study of T cells after yellow fever vaccination. The overall study: Where fractions had low cell numbers, libraries were prepared from them with the SMART-Seq v4 Ultra Low Input RNA kit.

Study-wide points: Some clonotypes, a small share, were shared between CD4 and CD8 compartments.

Trimming removed 0 bases at V and 6 bases at J, with 8 bases between. Germline V gene data show CDR1 as DFQATT and CDR2 as SNEGSKA (reference sequence). The CDR3 has 13 amino acids. As to this clonotype: Its antigen is as yet unknown.

Synthesis of TCR cDNA relied on 5'RACE template switching, which attached a universal primer site and UMIs. In TCRdb, the 5' RACE reads were re-called with MiXCR into one record per CDR3 protein. Of some 350,000 distinct CDR3 sequences detected, 11% appear once; the ten largest clones hold roughly 18%. J is TRBJ2-2 and V is TRBV20-1; D not certain. The sequences come from PBMCs, collected on the day of the first yellow fever vaccination. The receptor's source is a man aged 18 to 29 who received the YFV17D yellow fever vaccine. In DNA, the CDR3 is TGCAGTGCTAGAGAAGCTGTCTCCGGGGAGCTGTTTTTT. Translated: CSAREAVSGELFF.